The 29 T cell receptor beta chains listed next were all sequenced from one sample in a study of T cell responses to AZD1222 COVID-19 vaccine. Sequencing used immunoSEQ multiplex PCR; TCRdb keeps in-frame clones, though not all of them. The table includes tens of thousands of clones, roughly 84% detected once. This specimen was peripheral blood, taken on day 0 of AZD1222 vaccination. Receptors originate from an adult in good health.

The V call is TRBV4-1, the J call TRBJ1-3; D may be TRBD1 (6 bases). Between the trimmed V and J ends, which lost 4 bases and 0 bases, there was a span of 25 bases. Germline CDR1 is MGHRA and CDR2 is YSYEKL. The CDR3 runs to 20 residues. The CDR3 protein is CASSPAQFPGQTYSGNTIYF. The CDR3 DNA reads TGCGCCAGCAGCCCAGCCCAGTTCCCCGGACAGACCTACTCTGGAAACACCATATATTTT.

The V gene is TRBV28, the J gene TRBJ1-3, with D unresolved. Germline assignment: CDR1 MDHEN and CDR2 SYDVKM. V was clipped by 10 bases and J by 0 bases, with 19 bases between them. The length of the CDR3 is 16 residues. The CDR3 sequence: CATSQIGLSSGNTIYF. The CDR3 bases are TGTGCCACATCTCAAATCGGACTGAGCTCTGGAAACACCATATATTTT.

The chain is built from TRBV28 and TRBJ1-1; D call uncertain. Trimming took 7 bases from V and 6 from J, leaving 9 bases between them. This CDR3 comprises 11 residues. The germline CDR1 and CDR2 sequences are MDHEN and SYDVKM. Here the CDR3 reads CASTVRAEAFF. Written as DNA, the CDR3 is TGTGCCAGCACCGTACGGGCTGAAGCTTTCTTT.

In DNA form, the CDR3 reads TGTGCCAGCCGGGACAGGGCAGAGACCCAGTACTTC. Translating it yields CASRDRAETQYF. V gene TRBV7-8 combines with J gene TRBJ2-5; 9 positions match TRBD1. Trimming removed 8 bases from V and 4 bases from J; junction bases left unmatched: 2. The germline V gene has CDR1 SGHVS and CDR2 FQNEAQ. The CDR3 has 12 residues.

The rearrangement joins TRBV18 to TRBJ2-7, with 11 bases that match TRBD1. The CDR3 loop spans 15 amino acids. V shed 3 bases, J shed 2 bases, and the junction held 3 bases outside the gene matches. Per germline, CDR1 KGHSH and CDR2 LQKENI. The CDR3: CASSPGGQGAYEQYV. CDR3 nucleotide sequence: TGTGCCAGCTCACCGGGGGGACAGGGGGCCTACGAGCAGTACGTC.

The V gene is TRBV29-1, the J gene TRBJ2-3; possible D gene TRBD1, 6 bases. In germline, CDR1 is SQVTM, CDR2 ANQGSEA. The CDR3 has 13 amino acids. V was clipped by 7 bases and J by 6 bases, with 17 bases between them. The CDR3: CSGQGLWGDTQYF. The CDR3 DNA sequence: TGCAGCGGTCAGGGGCTGTGGGGGGATACGCAGTATTTT.

This chain uses TRBV6-1 with TRBJ1-4; D gene uncertain. Germline CDR1 and CDR2: MNHNS and SASEGT. V gave up 2 bases and J gave up 0 bases, with 10 bases separating them. This CDR3 spans 16 amino acids. The CDR3 here is CASSERYRSTNEKLFF. CDR3 coding DNA: TGTGCCAGCAGTGAACGCTACCGCTCAACTAATGAAAAACTGTTTTTT.

The J gene is TRBJ1-1, the V gene TRBV7-2, with D uncertain. Germline CDR1 SGHTA, CDR2 FQGNSA. Trimming took 4 bases from V and 2 from J, leaving 8 bases between them. This CDR3 is built from 13 residues. For the CDR3, the DNA is TGTGCCAGCAGCTCCTGGATAAACACTGAAGCTTTCTTT. Translating it yields CASSSWINTEAFF.

The sample holds a few counts of this clone. V is TRBV29-1 and J is TRBJ2-5; TRBD1 agrees at 10 bases. This CDR3 is 15 amino acids long. Germline V lookup: CDR1 SQVTM, CDR2 ANQGSEA. J lost 5 bases, V lost 7 bases, and 13 bases had no gene match. In DNA, the CDR3 is TGCAGCGGCCGGATTTGGACAGGGGGTGATGAGACCCAGTACTTC. This encodes CSGRIWTGGDETQYF.

V is TRBV18 and J is TRBJ2-3, with D uncertain. The length of the CDR3 is 13 residues. V lost 3 bases and J lost 6, with 10 bases in between. CDR1 is KGHSH, CDR2 LQKENI, per germline. The CDR3, as DNA: TGTGCCAGCTCACCTACGGAATGGGATACGCAGTATTTT. It yields the protein CASSPTEWDTQYF.

The chain joins TRBV24-1 to TRBJ1-2; 7 positions agree with TRBD1. Germline loops: CDR1 KGHDR, CDR2 SFDVKD. This CDR3 has 14 residues. With 2 bases clipped from V and 4 bases from J, the junction kept 3 bases outside the gene matches. The CDR3 DNA follows: TGTGCCACCAGTGATTACCGACAGGGCTATGGCTACACCTTC. Amino acids: CATSDYRQGYGYTF.

This chain joins TRBV19 and TRBJ2-3, with TRBD2 matching 10 bases. Germline V gene lookup returns CDR1 LNHDA and CDR2 SQIVND (reference sequence). The CDR3 extends over 16 amino acids. V was pared by 6 bases and J by 6 bases, with 12 bases of the junction left unmatched. CDR3 sequence: CASRGLLAGVLDTQYF. The CDR3 DNA follows: TGTGCCAGTAGAGGTTTGCTAGCGGGAGTATTGGATACGCAGTATTTT.

This clone appeared once. The chain couples TRBV27 to TRBJ1-5, with D possibly TRBD1 on 5 matching bases. V shed 5 bases and J shed 9 bases, with 17 bases lying between them. Germline V lookup: CDR1 MNHEY, CDR2 SMNVEV (reference sequence). The CDR3 has 14 residues. The CDR3 bases are TGTGCCAGCAGTCCAGACGGGCAGGGAAGGCCCCAGCATTTT. This codes for CASSPDGQGRPQHF.

V is TRBV7-9 and J is TRBJ2-2; no reliable D call. Trimming took off 2 bases at V and 6 bases at J, with 13 bases between the two ends. Germline V CDR1 and CDR2: SEHNR, FQNEAQ (reference sequence). The CDR3 is 15 residues long. The CDR3 nucleotides read TGTGCCAGCAGCTTAAGGGCAGGACCCCCCGGGGAGCTGTTTTTT. Translation: CASSLRAGPPGELFF.

This chain connects TRBV3-1 (or the pseudogene TRBV3-2) to TRBJ1-4, with 11 nucleotides matching TRBD1. Germline V CDR1 and CDR2: LGHDT, YNNKEL (reference sequence). This CDR3 has 16 amino acids. J gave up 8 bases and V 3 bases, and 8 bases lay outside the gene matches. CDR3 DNA: TGTGCCAGCAGCCAGGGAGGGGGACAGGGGGAAGAAAAACTGTTTTTT. This translates into CASSQGGGQGEEKLFF.

This clone was detected once. The same CDR3 is also encoded by other DNA sequences in this sample. This sequence joins TRBV30 and TRBJ2-3; D perhaps matches TRBD2 (6 bases). The CDR3 spans 13 residues. V was shortened by 0 bases and J by 4 bases, with 8 bases between the two germline ends. Germline CDR1 reads GTSNPN; CDR2 reads SVGIG (reference sequence). The CDR3: CAWSVRRADTQYF. For the CDR3, the DNA is TGTGCCTGGAGTGTCCGGAGGGCAGATACGCAGTATTTT.

The chain joins TRBV18 to TRBJ1-2, with D perhaps TRBD1 (5 bases). The CDR3 runs to 14 residues. The germline gives CDR1 KGHSH, CDR2 LQKENI. Trimming removed 4 bases at V and 3 bases at J, with 12 bases between. For the CDR3, the DNA is TGTGCCAGCTCACTTCAGACAGAGCACTATGGCTACACCTTC. This encodes CASSLQTEHYGYTF.

This clone occurred once. J is TRBJ1-3 and V is TRBV11-2, with TRBD1 identical over 9 bases. CDR1 is SGHAT and CDR2 is FQNNGV in the germline V gene. CDR3 length: 16 residues. Unmatched junction bases numbered 6, after V lost 6 bases and J lost 0 bases. CDR3 DNA sequence: TGTGCCAGCAGTACAGGGGGCCTAGGCTCTGGAAACACCATATATTTT. This codes for CASSTGGLGSGNTIYF.

CDR3 sequence (DNA): TGTGCCAGCAGTTACGAAGAGGACTACGAGCAGTACTTC. Its translation: CASSYEEDYEQYF. The gene calls are TRBV6-2 or TRBV6-3 and TRBJ2-7, with D unclear. The V gene lost 2 bases and the J gene lost 3 bases, with 8 bases spanning the gap. Per germline, CDR1 MNHEY and CDR2 SVGEGT. The CDR3 has 13 amino acids.

The rearrangement uses TRBV5-6 and TRBJ2-1, with unresolved D. Looked up from germline, CDR1 is SGHDT and CDR2 is YYEEEE. The CDR3 has 13 residues. V was trimmed by 4 bases and J by 6 bases, leaving 11 bases between them. The CDR3 DNA sequence: TGTGCCAGCAGCCCGTGGTCGTCCAATGAGCAGTTCTTC. Encoded protein: CASSPWSSNEQFF. Full variable domain (outside the CDR3, taken from reference TRBV5-6 and TRBJ2-1): DAGVTQSPTHLIKTRGQQVTLRCSPKSGHDTVSWYQQALGQGPQFIFQYYEEEERQRGNFPDRFSGHQFPNYSSELNVNALLLGDSALYLCASSPWSSNEQFFGPGTRLTVL.

This rearrangement joins TRBV28 to TRBJ1-2; a possible D gene is TRBD1 (5 bases). Trimming pared 6 bases from V and 4 bases from J, leaving 15 bases between. Germline loops: CDR1 MDHEN, CDR2 SYDVKM. This CDR3 region has 14 residues. The CDR3 sequence: CASRRGGIGYGYTF. The CDR3 bases are TGTGCCAGCAGGAGGGGAGGGATCGGCTATGGCTACACCTTC.

The sample holds one count of this clone. The genes are TRBV24-1 and TRBJ1-5, with 8 bases that match TRBD1. The CDR3 contains 16 residues. Trimming cost V 4 bases and J 2 bases; bases outside gene matches: 6. Germline CDR1 reads KGHDR; CDR2 reads SFDVKD. For the CDR3, the DNA is TGTGCCACCAGTGACCCGACAGGGGTGCGCAATCAGCCCCAGCATTTT. Protein: CATSDPTGVRNQPQHF.

The V call is TRBV12-3 or TRBV12-4, the J call TRBJ2-7; no definite D call. The CDR3 is made up of 11 amino acids. The V gene lost 6 bases and the J gene lost 3 bases, with 6 bases spanning the gap. The CDR3 bases are TGTGCCAGCAGCCACGGCTACGAGCAGTACGTC. Its protein product is CASSHGYEQYV.

The chain carries TRBV7-2 and TRBJ2-3, with D unclear. Trimming shortened V by 2 bases and J by 2 bases, and 2 bases separated the two germline ends. CDR1 is SGHTA and CDR2 is FQGNSA in the germline V gene. The CDR3 covers 12 residues. The CDR3 sequence: CASSLYTDTQYF. CDR3 nucleotides: TGTGCCAGCAGCTTATACACAGATACGCAGTATTTT.

The rearrangement uses TRBV30 and TRBJ2-5; tentatively, D is TRBD1 (5 bases). V was trimmed by 3 bases and J by 2 bases, leaving 7 bases between them. This CDR3 comprises 12 residues. Germline loops: CDR1 GTSNPN, CDR2 SVGIG (reference sequence). The CDR3 spells CAWSSGQETQYF. The CDR3 coding sequence is TGTGCCTGGAGCTCAGGGCAAGAGACCCAGTACTTC.

This chain links TRBV6-1 with TRBJ2-3; D uncertain. Germline V gene lookup returns CDR1 MNHNS and CDR2 SASEGT. This CDR3 has 16 amino acids. V lost 2 bases and J 0 bases, leaving 12 bases between the germline ends. CDR3 DNA sequence: TGTGCCAGCAGTGAATATGGCTGGGGAAGCACAGATACGCAGTATTTT. Protein sequence: CASSEYGWGSTDTQYF.

The chain is built from TRBV19 and TRBJ1-2; D gene uncertain. The CDR3 runs 14 residues. CDR1 is LNHDA, CDR2 SQIVND, per germline (reference sequence). V was cut by 5 bases and J by 2 bases, with 12 bases left in between. Here the CDR3 reads CASSHRSGNYGYTF. For the CDR3, the DNA is TGTGCCAGTAGTCATCGATCTGGAAACTATGGCTACACCTTC. The full variable domain, its missing parts supplied by reference TRBV19 and TRBJ1-2, is DGGITQSPKYLFRKEGQNVTLSCEQNLNHDAMYWYRQDPGQGLRLIYYSQIVNDFQKGDIAEGYSVSREKKESFPLTVTSAQKNPTAFYLCASSHRSGNYGYTFGSGTRLTVV.

The chain combines TRBV28 with TRBJ2-1; D not resolved. CDR3 length: 15 amino acids. Trimming shortened V by 4 bases and J by 5 bases, and 15 bases separated the two germline ends. The germline gives CDR1 MDHEN, CDR2 SYDVKM. The CDR3 reads CASSSERTANNEQFF. DNA for the CDR3: TGTGCCAGCAGTTCGGAACGGACGGCAAACAATGAGCAGTTCTTC. The entire variable domain, with the rest obtained from reference TRBV28 and TRBJ2-1, is as follows: DVKVTQSSRYLVKRTGEKVFLECVQDMDHENMFWYRQDPGLGLRLIYFSYDVKMKEKGDIPEGYSVSREKKERFSLILESASTNQTSMYLCASSSERTANNEQFFGPGTRLTVL.

The V gene is TRBV18, the J gene TRBJ2-1; 9 bases are a match to TRBD1. This CDR3 spans 15 amino acids. Looked up from germline, CDR1 is KGHSH and CDR2 is LQKENI. V lost 0 bases to trimming and J lost 9 bases; unmatched junction nucleotides: 6. CDR3 in amino acids: CASSPPTGGGGEQFF. The CDR3 DNA reads TGTGCCAGCTCACCACCGACAGGGGGTGGGGGTGAGCAGTTCTTC.